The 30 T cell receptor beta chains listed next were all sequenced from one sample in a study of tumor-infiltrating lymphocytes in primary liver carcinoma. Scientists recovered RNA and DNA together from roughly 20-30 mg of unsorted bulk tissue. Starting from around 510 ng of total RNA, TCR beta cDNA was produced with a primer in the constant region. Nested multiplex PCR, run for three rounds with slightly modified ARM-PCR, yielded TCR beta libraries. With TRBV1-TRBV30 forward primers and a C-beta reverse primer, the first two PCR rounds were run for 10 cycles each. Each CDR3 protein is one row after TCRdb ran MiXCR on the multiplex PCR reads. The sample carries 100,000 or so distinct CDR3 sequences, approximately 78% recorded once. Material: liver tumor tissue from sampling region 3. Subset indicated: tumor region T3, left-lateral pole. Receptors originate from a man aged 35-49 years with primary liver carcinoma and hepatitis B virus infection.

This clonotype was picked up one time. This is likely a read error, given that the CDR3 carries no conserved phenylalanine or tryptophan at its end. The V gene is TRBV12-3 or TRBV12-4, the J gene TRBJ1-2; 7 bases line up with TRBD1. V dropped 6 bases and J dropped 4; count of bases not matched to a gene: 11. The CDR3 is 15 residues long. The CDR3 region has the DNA TGTGCCAGCAGATCCGGACAGGAGATTGGCTATGGCTACACCTTA. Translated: CASRSGQEIGYGYTL.

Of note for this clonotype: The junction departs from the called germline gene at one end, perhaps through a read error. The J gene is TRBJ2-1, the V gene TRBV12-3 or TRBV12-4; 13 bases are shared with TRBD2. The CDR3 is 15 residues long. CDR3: CVSSPRLAGGNEQFF. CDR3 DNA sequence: TGTGTCAGCAGTCCCAGACTAGCGGGAGGTAATGAGCAGTTCTTC.

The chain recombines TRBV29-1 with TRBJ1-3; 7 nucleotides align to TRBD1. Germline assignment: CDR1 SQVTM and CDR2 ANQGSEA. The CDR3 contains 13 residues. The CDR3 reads CNVVTGFGNTIYF. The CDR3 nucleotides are TGCAACGTCGTGACAGGGTTCGGAAACACCATATATTTT.

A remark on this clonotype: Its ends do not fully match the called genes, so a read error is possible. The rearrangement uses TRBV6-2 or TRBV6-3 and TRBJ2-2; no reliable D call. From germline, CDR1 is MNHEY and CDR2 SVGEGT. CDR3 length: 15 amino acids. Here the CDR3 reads CASSWAASNTEELFF. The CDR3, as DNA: TGTGCCAGTAGTTGGGCAGCCTCGAACACCGAGGAGCTGTTTTTT.

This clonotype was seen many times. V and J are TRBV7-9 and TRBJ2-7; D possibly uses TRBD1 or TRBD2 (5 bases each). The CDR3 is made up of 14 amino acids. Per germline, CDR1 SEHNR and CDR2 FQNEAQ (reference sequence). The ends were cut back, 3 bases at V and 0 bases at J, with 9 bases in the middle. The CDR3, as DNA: TGTGCCAGCAGCTTTGGGGGTAGCTCCTACGAGCAGTACTTC. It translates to CASSFGGSSYEQYF.

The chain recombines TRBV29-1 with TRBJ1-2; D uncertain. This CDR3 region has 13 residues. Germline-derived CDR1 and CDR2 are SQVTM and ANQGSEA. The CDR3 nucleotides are TGCAGTGTTCCAGCGGCCTCGGCGGAGGGCTACACCTTC. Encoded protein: CSVPAASAEGYTF. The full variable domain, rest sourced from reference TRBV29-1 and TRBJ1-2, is SAVISQKPSRDICQRGTSLTIQCQVDSQVTMMFWYRQQPGQSLTLIATANQGSEATYESGFVIDKFPISRPNLTFSTLTVSNMSPEDSSIYLCSVPAASAEGYTFGSGTRLTVV.

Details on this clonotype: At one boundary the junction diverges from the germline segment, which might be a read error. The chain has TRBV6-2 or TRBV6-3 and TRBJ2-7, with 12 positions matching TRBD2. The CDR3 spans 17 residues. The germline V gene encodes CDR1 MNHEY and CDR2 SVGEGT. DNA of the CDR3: TGTGTCAGCACCCAGAGACCAGGACTAGCGGGGACCTACGCGCAGTACTTC. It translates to CVSTQRPGLAGTYAQYF.

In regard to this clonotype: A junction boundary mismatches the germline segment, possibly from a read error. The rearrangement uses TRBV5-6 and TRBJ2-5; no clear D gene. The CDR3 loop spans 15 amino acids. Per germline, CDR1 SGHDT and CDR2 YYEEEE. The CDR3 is CASSAALGGLETLHF. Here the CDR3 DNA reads TGTGCCAGCAGCGCTGCCCTGGGCGGCTTGGAGACCCTGCACTTC. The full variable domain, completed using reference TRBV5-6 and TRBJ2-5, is DAGVTQSPTHLIKTRGQQVTLRCSPKSGHDTVSWYQQALGQGPQFIFQYYEEEERQRGNFPDRFSGHQFPNYSSELNVNALLLGDSALYLCASSAALGGLETLHFGPGTRLLVL.

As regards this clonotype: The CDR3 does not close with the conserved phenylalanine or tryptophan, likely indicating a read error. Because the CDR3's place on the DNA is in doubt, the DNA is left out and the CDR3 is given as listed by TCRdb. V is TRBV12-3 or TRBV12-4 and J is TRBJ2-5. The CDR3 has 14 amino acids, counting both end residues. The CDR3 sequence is CASAQEQSQETQYS.

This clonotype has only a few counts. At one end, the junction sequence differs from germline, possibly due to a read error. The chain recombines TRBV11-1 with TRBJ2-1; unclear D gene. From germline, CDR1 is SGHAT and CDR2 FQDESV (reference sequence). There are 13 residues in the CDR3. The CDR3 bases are TGTGCTAGCAGCCCCCGGAGATACAATGAGCGTTTCTTC. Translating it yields CASSPRRYNERFF.

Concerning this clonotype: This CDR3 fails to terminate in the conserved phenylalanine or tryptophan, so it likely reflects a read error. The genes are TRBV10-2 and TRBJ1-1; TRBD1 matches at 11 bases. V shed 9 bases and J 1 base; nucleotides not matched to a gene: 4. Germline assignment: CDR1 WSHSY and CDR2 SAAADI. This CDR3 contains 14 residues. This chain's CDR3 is CASGQGAANTEAFL. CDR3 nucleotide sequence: TGCGCCAGTGGACAGGGGGCAGCGAACACTGAAGCTTTCCTT.

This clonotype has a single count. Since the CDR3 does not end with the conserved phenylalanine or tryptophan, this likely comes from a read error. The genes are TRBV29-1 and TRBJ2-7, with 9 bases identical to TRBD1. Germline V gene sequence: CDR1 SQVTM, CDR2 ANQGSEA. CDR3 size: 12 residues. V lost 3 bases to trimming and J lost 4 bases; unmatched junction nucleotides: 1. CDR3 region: CSVDGTGYEQYL. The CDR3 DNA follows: TGCAGCGTTGACGGGACAGGGTACGAGCAGTACTTA.

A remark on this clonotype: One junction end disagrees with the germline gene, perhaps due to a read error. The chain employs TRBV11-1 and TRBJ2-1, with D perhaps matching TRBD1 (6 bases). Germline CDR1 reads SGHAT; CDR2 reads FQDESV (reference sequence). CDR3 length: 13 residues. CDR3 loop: CTRTRQVEGEQFF. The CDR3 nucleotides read TGTACCAGGACGCGACAGGTTGAGGGTGAGCAGTTCTTC. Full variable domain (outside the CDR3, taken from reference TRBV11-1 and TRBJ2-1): EAEVAQSPRYKITEKSQAVAFWCDPISGHATLYWYRQILGQGPELLVQFQDESVVDDSQLPKDRFSAERLKGVDSTLKIQPAELGDSAMYLCTRTRQVEGEQFFGPGTRLTVL.

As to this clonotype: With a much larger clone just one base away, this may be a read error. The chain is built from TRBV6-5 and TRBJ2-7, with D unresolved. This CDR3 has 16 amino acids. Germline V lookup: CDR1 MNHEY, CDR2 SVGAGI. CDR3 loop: CACSYSGGFSSCEQYF. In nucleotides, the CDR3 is TGTGCCTGCAGTTACTCTGGCGGATTCAGCTCCTGCGAGCAGTACTTC.

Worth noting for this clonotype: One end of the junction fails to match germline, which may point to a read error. The CDR3 nucleotides are TGTGCCAGCAGCCCTCGGACTAACGGGAGTATGAGCTCCTACGAGCATTACTTC. Translation gives CASSPRTNGSMSSYEHYF. The chain employs TRBV7-8 and TRBJ2-7; tentatively, D is TRBD2 (6 bases). This CDR3 spans 18 amino acids. Germline CDR1 is SGHVS and CDR2 is FQNEAQ.

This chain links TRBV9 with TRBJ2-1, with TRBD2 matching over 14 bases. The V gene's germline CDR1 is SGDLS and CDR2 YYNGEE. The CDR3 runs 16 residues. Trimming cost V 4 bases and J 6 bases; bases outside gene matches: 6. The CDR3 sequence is CASSRGLAGGRNEQFF. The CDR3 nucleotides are TGTGCCAGCAGCCGAGGACTAGCGGGAGGCCGCAATGAGCAGTTCTTC.

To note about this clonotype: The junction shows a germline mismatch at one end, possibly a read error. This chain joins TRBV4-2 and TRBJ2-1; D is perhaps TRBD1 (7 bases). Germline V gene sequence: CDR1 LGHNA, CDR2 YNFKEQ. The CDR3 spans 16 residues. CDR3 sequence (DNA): TGTGCCAGCAGCCATGCCGGGGGACAGTGGAATAATGAACAGTTTTTC. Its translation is CASSHAGGQWNNEQFF.

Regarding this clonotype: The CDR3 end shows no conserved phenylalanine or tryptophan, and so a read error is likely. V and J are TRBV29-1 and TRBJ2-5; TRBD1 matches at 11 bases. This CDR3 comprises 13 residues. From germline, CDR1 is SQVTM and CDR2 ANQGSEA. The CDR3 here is CRGQGAKVETQYL. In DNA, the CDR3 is TGCCGCGGACAGGGGGCGAAAGTAGAGACACAGTACCTC.

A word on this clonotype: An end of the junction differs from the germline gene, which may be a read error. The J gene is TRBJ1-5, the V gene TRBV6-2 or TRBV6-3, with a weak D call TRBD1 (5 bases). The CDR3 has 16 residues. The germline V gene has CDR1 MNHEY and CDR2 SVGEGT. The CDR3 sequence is CASSYGAGSGTQAQHF. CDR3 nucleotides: TGTGCCAGTAGTTACGGGGCAGGGTCCGGGACTCAGGCCCAGCATTTT.

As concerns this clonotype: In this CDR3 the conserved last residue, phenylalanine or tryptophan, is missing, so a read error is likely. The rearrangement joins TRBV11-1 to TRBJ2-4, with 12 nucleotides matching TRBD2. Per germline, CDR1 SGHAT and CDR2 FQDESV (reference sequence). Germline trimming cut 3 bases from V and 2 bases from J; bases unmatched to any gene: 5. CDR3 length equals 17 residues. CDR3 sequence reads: CASSFSWTSGTKNIQYS. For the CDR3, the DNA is TGTGCCAGCAGCTTTTCCTGGACTAGCGGGACCAAAAACATTCAGTACTCT.

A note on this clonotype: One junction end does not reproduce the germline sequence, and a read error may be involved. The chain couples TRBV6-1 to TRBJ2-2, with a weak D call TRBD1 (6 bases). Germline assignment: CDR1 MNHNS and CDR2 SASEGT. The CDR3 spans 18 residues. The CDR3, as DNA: TGTGTCAGCAGTGAAGCGTTTCTAGGGGGAGCGAACACCGTGGAGCTGTTTTTT. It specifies CVSSEAFLGGANTVELFF.

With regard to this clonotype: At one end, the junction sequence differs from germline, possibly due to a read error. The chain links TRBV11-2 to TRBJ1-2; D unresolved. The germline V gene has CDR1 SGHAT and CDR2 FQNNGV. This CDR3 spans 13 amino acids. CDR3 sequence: CASSIFGLYGYTF. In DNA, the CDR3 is TGCGCCAGCAGCATATTTGGTCTCTATGGCTACACCTTC.

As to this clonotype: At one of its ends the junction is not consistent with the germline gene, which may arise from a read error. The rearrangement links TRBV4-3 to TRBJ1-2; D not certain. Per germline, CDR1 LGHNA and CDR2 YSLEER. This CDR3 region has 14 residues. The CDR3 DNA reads TGCGCCAGCAGCTTCCAGGAGGCAGGCTATGACTACACCTTC. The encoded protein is CASSFQEAGYDYTF.

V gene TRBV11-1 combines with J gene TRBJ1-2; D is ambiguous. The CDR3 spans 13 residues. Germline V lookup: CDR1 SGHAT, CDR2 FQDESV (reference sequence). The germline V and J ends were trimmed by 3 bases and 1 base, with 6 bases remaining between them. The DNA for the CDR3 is TGTGCCAGCAGCTTGGGAGATAACTATGGCTACACCTTC. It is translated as CASSLGDNYGYTF.

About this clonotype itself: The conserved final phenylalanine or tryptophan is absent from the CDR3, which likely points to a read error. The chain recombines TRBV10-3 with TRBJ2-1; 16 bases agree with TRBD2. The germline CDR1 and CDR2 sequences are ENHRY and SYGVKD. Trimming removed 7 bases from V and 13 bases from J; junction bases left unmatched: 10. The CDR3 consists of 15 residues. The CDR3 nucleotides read TGTGCCATCAATCCGGGACTAGCGGGAGGGGGTGATCAGTTCATC. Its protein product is CAINPGLAGGGDQFI.

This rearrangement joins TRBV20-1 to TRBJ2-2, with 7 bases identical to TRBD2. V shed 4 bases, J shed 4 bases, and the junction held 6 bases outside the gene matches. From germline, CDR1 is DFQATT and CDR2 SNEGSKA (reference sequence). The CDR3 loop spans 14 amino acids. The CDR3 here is CSAIGGRATGELFF. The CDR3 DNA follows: TGCAGTGCTATAGGAGGGAGGGCCACCGGGGAGCTGTTTTTT.

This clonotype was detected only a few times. The CDR3 here is CASSYSRGGHEQFF. The CDR3 DNA follows: TGTGCCAGCAGTTACTCGCGGGGGGGACATGAGCAGTTCTTC. The chain combines TRBV6-2 or TRBV6-3 with TRBJ2-1, with 9 bases lining up with TRBD2. With V trimmed by 0 bases and J by 8 bases, 2 bases remained unmatched. The CDR3 length is 14 residues. Germline CDR1 and CDR2: MNHEY and SVGEGT.

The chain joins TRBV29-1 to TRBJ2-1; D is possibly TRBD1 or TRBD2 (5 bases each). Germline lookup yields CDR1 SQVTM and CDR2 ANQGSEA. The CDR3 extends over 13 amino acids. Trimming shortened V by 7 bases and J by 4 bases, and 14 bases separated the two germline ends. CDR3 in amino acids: CSGGTSGYNEQFF. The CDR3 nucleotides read TGCAGCGGGGGGACGAGTGGGTACAATGAGCAGTTCTTC.

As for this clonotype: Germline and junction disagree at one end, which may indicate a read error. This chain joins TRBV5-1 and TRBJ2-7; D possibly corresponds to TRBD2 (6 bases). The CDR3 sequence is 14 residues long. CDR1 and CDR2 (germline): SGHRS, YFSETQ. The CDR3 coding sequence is TGCGCTAGCATCTTGGAGCCAGGAGGGTACGAGCAGTACTTC. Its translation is CASILEPGGYEQYF.

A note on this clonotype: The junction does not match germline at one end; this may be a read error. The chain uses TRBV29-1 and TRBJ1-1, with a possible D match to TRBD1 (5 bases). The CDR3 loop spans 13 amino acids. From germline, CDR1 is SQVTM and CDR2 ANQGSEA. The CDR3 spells CSETGRMKTEGFF. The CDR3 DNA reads TGCAGCGAGACGGGACGGATGAAGACTGAAGGTTTCTTT.